These T cell receptor beta chains were read from a single sample in a study of T cells after yellow fever vaccination. From the 5' RACE reads, TCRdb called clonotypes with MiXCR, one entry per CDR3 protein. Of 500,000 to 650,000 distinct CDR3 sequences in the sample, 17% were seen once. This specimen was PBMCs, taken 5 to 6 days after the first yellow fever vaccination. The receptors here all came from a man aged 18 to 30 who received the YFV17D yellow fever vaccine. CDR3s include the opening cysteine and the closing phenylalanine or tryptophan. A D gene is named only where the DNA matches it firmly. Clone size is not always given. Where it is, it says once, few, many or a class for expanded clones.

V gene	clone size	D gene	J gene	CDR3 protein	CDR3 DNA
TRBV20-1	few	TRBD1	TRBJ2-7	CSARDIIGTVYEQYF	TGCAGTGCTAGAGATATAATAGGGACAGTCTACGAGCAGTACTTC
TRBV4-3	many	TRBD1	TRBJ2-7	CASSQDWTGGPYEQYF	TGCGCCAGCAGCCAAGATTGGACAGGGGGACCCTACGAGCAGTACTTC
TRBV19	NA	TRBD1	TRBJ1-5	CASSRGQGSQPQHF	TGTGCCAGTAGCCGCGGACAGGGCTCGCAGCCCCAGCATTTT
TRBV20-1	few	NA	TRBJ1-3	CSAGRGARGGNTIYF	TGCAGTGCCGGACGCGGAGCGAGGGGGGGAAACACCATATATTTT
TRBV7-2	few	NA	TRBJ2-5	CASSFRSYSETQYF	TGTGCCAGCAGCTTTCGTTCGTACTCGGAGACCCAGTACTTC
TRBV4-3	few	TRBD1	TRBJ1-6	CASSQDRHRGSPLHF	TGCGCCAGCAGCCAAGATCGTCACAGGGGTTCACCCCTCCACTTT
TRBV4-1	NA	NA	TRBJ1-4	CASSQEVAGLREKLFF	TGCGCCAGCAGCCAAGAAGTGGCAGGGTTGAGGGAAAAACTGTTTTTT
TRBV21-1	few	NA	TRBJ2-3	CASSKTGVTDTQYF	TGTGCCAGCAGCAAGACAGGGGTCACAGATACGCAGTATTTT
TRBV6-2/TRBV6-3	few	TRBD1	TRBJ2-7	CATETGREQYF	TGTGCCACCGAGACAGGGAGAGAGCAGTACTTC
TRBV6-1	few	NA	TRBJ2-3	CASSEGDRSDTQYF	TGTGCCAGCAGTGAAGGGGATCGTTCAGATACGCAGTATTTT
TRBV6-2/TRBV6-3	few	TRBD1	TRBJ2-2	CASYLPARDRDFPALFF	TGTGCCAGCTACTTACCGGCCCGGGACAGGGATTTTCCGGCGCTGTTTTTT
TRBV14	NA	TRBD1	TRBJ2-3	CASSQDSGTGTDTQYF	TGTGCCAGCAGCCAGGACTCCGGGACAGGCACAGATACGCAGTATTTT
TRBV18	few	TRBD1	TRBJ1-5	CASSPPGGQGAHQPQHF	TGTGCCAGCTCACCACCGGGCGGGCAGGGGGCCCATCAGCCCCAGCATTTT
TRBV6-2/TRBV6-3	many	NA	TRBJ2-3	CASSYADRFGDTQYF	TGTGCCAGCAGTTACGCAGACAGGTTCGGAGATACGCAGTATTTT
TRBV20-1	few	NA	TRBJ2-7	CSARGTVSYEQYF	TGCAGTGCTAGGGGAACAGTTTCCTACGAGCAGTACTTC
TRBV7-2	NA	TRBD1	TRBJ2-5	CASSPRTGTETQYF	TGTGCCAGCAGCCCCCGGACAGGAACAGAGACCCAGTACTTC
TRBV12-3/TRBV12-4	many	NA	TRBJ1-2	CASSLRQWNGYTF	TGTGCCAGCAGTTTACGACAGTGGAATGGCTACACCTTC
TRBV6-1	few	NA	TRBJ2-7	CASSPSFISSYEQYF	TGTGCCAGCAGCCCCAGTTTTATATCCTCCTACGAGCAGTACTTC
TRBV5-1	few	TRBD2	TRBJ2-3	CASSLGLAGNTDTQYF	TGCGCCAGCAGCTTGGGGCTAGCGGGGAACACAGATACGCAGTATTTT
TRBV11-2	few	NA	TRBJ2-1	CASSWSYNEQFF	TGTGCCAGCAGTTGGTCCTACAATGAGCAGTTCTTC
TRBV27	few	NA	TRBJ2-7	CASSLSLVGGYEQYF	TGTGCCAGCAGTTTATCTTTAGTAGGAGGGTACGAGCAGTACTTC
TRBV7-2	once	NA	TRBJ1-5	CASSLAGEWNQPQHF	TGTGCCAGCAGCTTAGCGGGGGAGTGGAATCAGCCCCAGCATTTT
TRBV20-1	once	NA	TRBJ1-3	CSARDLHSGNTIYF	TGCAGTGCTAGAGATCTACACTCTGGAAACACCATATATTTT
TRBV15	NA	NA	TRBJ2-3	CATSIGESTDTQYF	TGTGCCACCAGCATCGGGGAGAGCACAGATACGCAGTATTTT
TRBV20-1	NA	NA	TRBJ1-1	CSARDTQGENTEAFF	TGCAGTGCTAGAGATACGCAGGGAGAAAACACTGAAGCTTTCTTT
TRBV25-1	NA	TRBD2	TRBJ2-5	CASGGTSGLTQYF	TGTGCCAGCGGGGGGACTAGCGGATTGACCCAGTACTTC
TRBV7-3	NA	NA	TRBJ2-3	CASSLYSGGTDTQYF	TGTGCCAGCAGCTTATACTCCGGGGGCACAGATACGCAGTATTTT
TRBV4-2	few	NA	TRBJ2-3	CASSPSGTAGDTQYF	TGTGCCAGCAGCCCCTCCGGGACTGCAGGGGATACGCAGTATTTT
TRBV4-3	few	NA	TRBJ1-4	CASSQEDGPFEKLFF	TGCGCCAGCAGCCAAGAGGACGGACCTTTTGAAAAACTGTTTTTT
TRBV12-3/TRBV12-4	NA	TRBD1	TRBJ1-5	CASTQTGGNQPQHF	TGTGCCAGCACCCAAACAGGGGGCAATCAGCCCCAGCATTTT
TRBV5-1	few	NA	TRBJ1-2	CASSLGEMSGGYTF	TGCGCCAGCAGTTTGGGGGAAATGTCCGGAGGCTACACCTTC
TRBV20-1	few	NA	TRBJ2-5	CSASWPGRSPETQYF	TGCAGTGCTAGTTGGCCAGGGAGGAGCCCAGAGACCCAGTACTTC
TRBV6-5	few	NA	TRBJ1-4	CASSYFEGSTNEKLFF	TGTGCCAGCAGTTACTTTGAAGGGTCAACTAATGAAAAACTGTTTTTT
TRBV6-1	few	NA	TRBJ1-1	CASSASTVVTEAFF	TGTGCCAGCAGTGCCAGTACAGTCGTCACTGAAGCTTTCTTT
TRBV20-1	NA	NA	TRBJ2-2	CSAKQGPGELFF	TGCAGTGCTAAACAGGGCCCCGGGGAGCTGTTTTTT
TRBV10-3	many	NA	TRBJ1-5	CAISRQEDQPQHF	TGTGCCATCAGCCGACAGGAGGATCAGCCCCAGCATTTT
TRBV3-1	NA	NA	TRBJ2-7	CASSQWVAEGQYF	TGTGCCAGCAGCCAGTGGGTAGCTGAAGGGCAGTACTTC
TRBV12-3/TRBV12-4	NA	NA	TRBJ1-1	CASRGGTVNTEAFF	TGTGCCAGCAGAGGAGGAACCGTGAACACTGAAGCTTTCTTT
TRBV5-1	NA	TRBD1	TRBJ1-3	CASSADGQGPGNTIYF	TGCGCCAGCAGCGCTGACGGACAGGGACCTGGAAACACCATATATTTT
TRBV5-1	NA	NA	TRBJ2-1	CASSSSQREEQFF	TGCGCCAGCAGCTCCTCGCAGAGAGAAGAGCAGTTCTTC
TRBV19	NA	NA	TRBJ2-7	CASSIQGQRSLTLYEQYF	TGTGCCAGTAGTATCCAAGGACAGCGGTCCCTTACCCTCTACGAGCAGTACTTC
TRBV20-1	few	NA	TRBJ1-2	CSARTVSGATAF	TGCAGTGCTAGAACCGTCTCAGGGGCCACGGCATTC